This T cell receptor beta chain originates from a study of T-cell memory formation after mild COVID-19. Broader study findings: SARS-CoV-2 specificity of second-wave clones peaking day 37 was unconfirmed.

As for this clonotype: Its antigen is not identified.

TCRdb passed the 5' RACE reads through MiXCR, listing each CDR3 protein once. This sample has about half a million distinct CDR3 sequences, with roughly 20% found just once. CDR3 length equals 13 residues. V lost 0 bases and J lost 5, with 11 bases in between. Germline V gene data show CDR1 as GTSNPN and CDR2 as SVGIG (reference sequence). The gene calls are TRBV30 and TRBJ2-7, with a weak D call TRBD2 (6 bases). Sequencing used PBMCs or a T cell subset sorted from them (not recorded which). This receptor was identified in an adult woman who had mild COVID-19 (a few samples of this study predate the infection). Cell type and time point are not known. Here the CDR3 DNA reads TGTGCCTGGAGTGTACCGGGGGTCCACGAGCAGTACTTC. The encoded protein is CAWSVPGVHEQYF.